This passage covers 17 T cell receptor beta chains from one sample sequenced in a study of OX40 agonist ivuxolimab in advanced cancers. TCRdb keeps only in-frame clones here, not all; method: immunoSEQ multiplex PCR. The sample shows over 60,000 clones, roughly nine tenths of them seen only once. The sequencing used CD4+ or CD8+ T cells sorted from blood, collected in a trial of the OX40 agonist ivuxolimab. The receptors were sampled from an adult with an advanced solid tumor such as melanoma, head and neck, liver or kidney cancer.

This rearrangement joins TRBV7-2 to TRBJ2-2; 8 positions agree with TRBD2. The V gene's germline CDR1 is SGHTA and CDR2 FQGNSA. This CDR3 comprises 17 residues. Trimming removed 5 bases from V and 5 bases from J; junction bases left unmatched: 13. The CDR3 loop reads CASSPSAGRARTGELFF. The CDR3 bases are TGTGCCAGCAGCCCCTCCGCCGGGAGGGCCCGGACCGGGGAGCTGTTTTTT.

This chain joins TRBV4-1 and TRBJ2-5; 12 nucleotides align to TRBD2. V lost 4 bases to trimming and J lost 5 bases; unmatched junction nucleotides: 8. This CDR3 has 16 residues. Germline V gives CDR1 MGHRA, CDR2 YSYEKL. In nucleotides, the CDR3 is TGCGCCAGCAGCCCCTCCCTAGCGGGAGGGCCGGAGACCCAGTACTTC. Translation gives CASSPSLAGGPETQYF.

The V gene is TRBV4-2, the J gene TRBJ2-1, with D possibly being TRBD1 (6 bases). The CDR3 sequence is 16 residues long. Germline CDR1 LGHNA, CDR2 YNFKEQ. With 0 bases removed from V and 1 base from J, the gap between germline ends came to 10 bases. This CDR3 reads CASSQDGQGSYNEQFF. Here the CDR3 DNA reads TGTGCCAGCAGCCAAGATGGTCAGGGGTCCTACAATGAGCAGTTCTTC.

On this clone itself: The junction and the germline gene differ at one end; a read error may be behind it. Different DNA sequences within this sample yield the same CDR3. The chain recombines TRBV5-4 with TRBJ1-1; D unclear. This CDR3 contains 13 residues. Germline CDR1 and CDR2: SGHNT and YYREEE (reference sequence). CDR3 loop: CASSPGMNTEAFF. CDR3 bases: TGTGCCAGCAGCCCCGGGATGAACACTGAGGCTTTCTTT.

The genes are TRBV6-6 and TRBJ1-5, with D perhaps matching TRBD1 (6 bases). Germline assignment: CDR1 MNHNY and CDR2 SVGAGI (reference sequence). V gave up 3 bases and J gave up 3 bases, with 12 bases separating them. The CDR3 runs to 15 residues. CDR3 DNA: TGTGCCAGCAGTTATTCGGGGGGCTTCAATCAGCCCCAGCATTTT. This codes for CASSYSGGFNQPQHF.

Here the CDR3 DNA reads TGTGCCAGCAGTTTCATCACGGACAGGGGGCCGGGGGCTTTCTTT. Protein: CASSFITDRGPGAFF. The chain uses TRBV28 and TRBJ1-1; 11 bases are a match to TRBD1. Germline loops: CDR1 MDHEN, CDR2 SYDVKM. CDR3 size: 15 residues. Germline trimming cut 3 bases from V and 11 bases from J; bases unmatched to any gene: 11. The full variable domain, its missing parts supplied by reference TRBV28 and TRBJ1-1, is DVKVTQSSRYLVKRTGEKVFLECVQDMDHENMFWYRQDPGLGLRLIYFSYDVKMKEKGDIPEGYSVSREKKERFSLILESASTNQTSMYLCASSFITDRGPGAFFGQGTRLTVV.

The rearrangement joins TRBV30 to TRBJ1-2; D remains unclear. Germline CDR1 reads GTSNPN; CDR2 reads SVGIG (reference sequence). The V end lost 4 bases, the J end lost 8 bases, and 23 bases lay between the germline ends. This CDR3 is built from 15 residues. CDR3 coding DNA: TGTGCCTGGAACCCGGGAGAATGGACCTATAAGGGCTACACCTTC. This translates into CAWNPGEWTYKGYTF.

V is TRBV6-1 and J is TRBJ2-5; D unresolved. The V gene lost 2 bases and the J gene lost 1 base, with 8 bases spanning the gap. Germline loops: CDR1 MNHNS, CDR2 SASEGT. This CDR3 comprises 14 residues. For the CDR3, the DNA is TGTGCCAGCAGTGAAAGGTGGAGCCAAGAGACCCAGTACTTC. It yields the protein CASSERWSQETQYF.

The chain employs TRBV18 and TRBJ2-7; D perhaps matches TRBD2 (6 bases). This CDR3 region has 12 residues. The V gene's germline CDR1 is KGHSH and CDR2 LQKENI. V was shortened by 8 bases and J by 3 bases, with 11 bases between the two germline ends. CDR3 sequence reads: CASGLGGYEQYF. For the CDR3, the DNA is TGTGCCAGCGGACTGGGGGGCTACGAGCAGTACTTC.

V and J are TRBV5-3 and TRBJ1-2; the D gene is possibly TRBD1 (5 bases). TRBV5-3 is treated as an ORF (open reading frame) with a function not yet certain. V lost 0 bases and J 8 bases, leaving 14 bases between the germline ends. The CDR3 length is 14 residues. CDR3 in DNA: TGTGCCAGAAGCTTGGTAGGGGATTCAGAAGGCTACACCTTC. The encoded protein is CARSLVGDSEGYTF.

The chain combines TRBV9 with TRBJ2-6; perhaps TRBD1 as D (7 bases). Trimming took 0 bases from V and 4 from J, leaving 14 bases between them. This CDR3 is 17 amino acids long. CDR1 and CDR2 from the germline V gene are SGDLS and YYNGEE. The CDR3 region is CASSVVGGGAGANVLTF. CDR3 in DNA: TGTGCCAGCAGCGTAGTTGGAGGGGGCGCCGGGGCCAACGTCCTGACTTTC.

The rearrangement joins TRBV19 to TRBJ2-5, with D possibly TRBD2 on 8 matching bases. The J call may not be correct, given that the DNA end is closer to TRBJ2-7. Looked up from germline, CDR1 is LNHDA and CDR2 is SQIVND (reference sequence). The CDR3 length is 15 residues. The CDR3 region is CASGRGGGSPYEQYF. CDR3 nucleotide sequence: TGTGCCAGCGGGAGGGGAGGGGGCAGCCCCTACGAGCAGTACTTC.

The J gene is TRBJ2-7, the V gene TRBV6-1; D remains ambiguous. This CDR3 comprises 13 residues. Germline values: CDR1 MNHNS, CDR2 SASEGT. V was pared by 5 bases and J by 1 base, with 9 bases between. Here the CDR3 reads CASSLGQSYEQYF. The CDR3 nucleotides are TGTGCCAGCAGTTTGGGCCAATCCTACGAGCAGTACTTC.

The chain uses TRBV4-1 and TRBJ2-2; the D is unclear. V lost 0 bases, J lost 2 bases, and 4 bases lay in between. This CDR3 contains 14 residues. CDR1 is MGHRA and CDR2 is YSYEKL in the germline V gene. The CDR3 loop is CASSQEGNTGELFF. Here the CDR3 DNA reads TGCGCCAGCAGCCAAGAGGGAAACACCGGGGAGCTGTTTTTT.

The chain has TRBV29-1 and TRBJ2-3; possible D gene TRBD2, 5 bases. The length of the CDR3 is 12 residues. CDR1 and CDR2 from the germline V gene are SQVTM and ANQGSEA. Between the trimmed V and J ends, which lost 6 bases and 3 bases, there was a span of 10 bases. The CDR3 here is CSVGVETDTQYF. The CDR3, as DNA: TGCAGCGTCGGGGTAGAGACAGATACGCAGTATTTT.

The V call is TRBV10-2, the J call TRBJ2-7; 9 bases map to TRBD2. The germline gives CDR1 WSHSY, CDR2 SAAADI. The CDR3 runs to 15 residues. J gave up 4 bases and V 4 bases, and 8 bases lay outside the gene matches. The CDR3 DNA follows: TGCGCCAGCAGTGGTCCGCGGGAGGGCCGGTACGAGCAGTACTTC. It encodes CASSGPREGRYEQYF.

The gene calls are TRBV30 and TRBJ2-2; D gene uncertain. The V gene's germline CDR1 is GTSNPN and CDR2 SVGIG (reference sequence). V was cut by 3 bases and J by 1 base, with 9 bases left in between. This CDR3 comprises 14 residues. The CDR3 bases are TGTGCCTGGAGGTTCGGCGGGAACACCGGGGAGCTGTTTTTT. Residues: CAWRFGGNTGELFF.